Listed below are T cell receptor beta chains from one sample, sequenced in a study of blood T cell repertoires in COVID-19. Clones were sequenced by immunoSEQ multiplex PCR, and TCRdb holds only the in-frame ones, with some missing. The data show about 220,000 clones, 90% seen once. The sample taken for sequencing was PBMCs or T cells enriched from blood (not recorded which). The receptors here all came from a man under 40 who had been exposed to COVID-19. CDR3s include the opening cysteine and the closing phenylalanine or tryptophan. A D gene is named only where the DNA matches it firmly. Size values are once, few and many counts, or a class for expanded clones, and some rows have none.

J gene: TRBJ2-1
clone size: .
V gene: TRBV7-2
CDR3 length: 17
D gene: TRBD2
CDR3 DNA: TGTGCCAGCAGCTTTTCCTGGACTAGTCGTCGGGACAATGAGCAGTTCTTC
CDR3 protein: CASSFSWTSRRDNEQFF

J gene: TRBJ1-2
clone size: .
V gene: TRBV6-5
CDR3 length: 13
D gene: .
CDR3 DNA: TGTGCCAGCCGGACAAGTACTAACTATGGCTACACCTTC
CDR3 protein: CASRTSTNYGYTF

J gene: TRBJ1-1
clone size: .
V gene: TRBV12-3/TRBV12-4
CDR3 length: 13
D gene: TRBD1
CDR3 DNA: TGTGCCAGCAGTTTAGATCAGGGACAGGAAGCTTTCTTT
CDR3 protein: CASSLDQGQEAFF

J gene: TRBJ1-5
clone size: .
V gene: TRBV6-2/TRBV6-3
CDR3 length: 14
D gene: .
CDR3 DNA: TGTGCCAGCAGTTACTCCGGGGGGAATCAGCCCCAGCATTTT
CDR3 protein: CASSYSGGNQPQHF

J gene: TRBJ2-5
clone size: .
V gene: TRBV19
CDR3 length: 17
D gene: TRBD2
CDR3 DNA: TGTGCCAGTAGTCCGACTAGCGGGGGGGCCGTAGGGGAGACCCAGTACTTC
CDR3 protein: CASSPTSGGAVGETQYF

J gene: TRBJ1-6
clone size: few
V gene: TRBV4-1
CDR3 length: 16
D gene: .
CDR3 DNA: TGCGCCAGCAGCCAAGGCCCCCCGGCGGGTAATTCACCCCTCCACTTT
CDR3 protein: CASSQGPPAGNSPLHF

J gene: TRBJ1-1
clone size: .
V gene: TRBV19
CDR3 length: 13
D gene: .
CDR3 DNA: TGTGCCAGTAATTCACAGGGTTCCACTGAAGCTTTCTTT
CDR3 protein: CASNSQGSTEAFF

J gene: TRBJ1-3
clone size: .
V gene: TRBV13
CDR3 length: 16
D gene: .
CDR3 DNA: TGTGCCAGCAGCTTAGAGTGGGGGGGAACTGGAAACACCATATATTTT
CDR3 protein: CASSLEWGGTGNTIYF

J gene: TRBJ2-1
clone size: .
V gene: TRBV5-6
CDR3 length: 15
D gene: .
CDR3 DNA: TGTGCCAGCAGCTGGTGGATAAGCCACGGGAATGAGCAGTTCTTC
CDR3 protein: CASSWWISHGNEQFF

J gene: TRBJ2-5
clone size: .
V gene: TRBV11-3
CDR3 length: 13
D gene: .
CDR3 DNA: TGTGCCAGCAGCCAGGACAGCCACGAGACCCAGTACTTC
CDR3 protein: CASSQDSHETQYF

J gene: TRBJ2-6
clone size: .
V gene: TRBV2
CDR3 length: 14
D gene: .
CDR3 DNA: TGTGCCAGCCGTTCGGGGACTGGGGCCAACGTCCTGACTTTC
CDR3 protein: CASRSGTGANVLTF

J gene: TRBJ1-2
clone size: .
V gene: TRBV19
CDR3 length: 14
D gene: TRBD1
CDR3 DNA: TGTGCCAGTAGAAAGACAGGGAGGTACTATGGCTACACCTTC
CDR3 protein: CASRKTGRYYGYTF

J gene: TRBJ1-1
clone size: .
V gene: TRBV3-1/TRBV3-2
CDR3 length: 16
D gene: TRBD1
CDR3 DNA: TGTGCCAGCAGCCGCAAAATCCGGACAGGCAACACTGAAGCTTTCTTT
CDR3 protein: CASSRKIRTGNTEAFF

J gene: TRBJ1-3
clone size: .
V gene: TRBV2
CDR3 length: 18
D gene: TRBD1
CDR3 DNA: TGTGCCACCTCACCGACGAGACAGGGCCAAAGCTCTGGAAACACCATATATTTT
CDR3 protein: CATSPTRQGQSSGNTIYF

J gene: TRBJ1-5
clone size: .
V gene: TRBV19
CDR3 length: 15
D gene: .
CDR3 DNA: TGTGCCAGTAGTTATCTAAAGTATAGCAATCAGCCCCAGCATTTT
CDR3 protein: CASSYLKYSNQPQHF

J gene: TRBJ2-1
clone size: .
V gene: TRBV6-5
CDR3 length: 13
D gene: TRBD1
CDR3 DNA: TGTGCCAGCAGCTACGACAGGGGCAATGAGCAGTTCTTC
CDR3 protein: CASSYDRGNEQFF

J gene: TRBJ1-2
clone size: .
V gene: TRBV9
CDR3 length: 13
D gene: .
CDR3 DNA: TGTGCCAGCAGCCCCAGGGCTAACTATGGCTACACCTTC
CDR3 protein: CASSPRANYGYTF

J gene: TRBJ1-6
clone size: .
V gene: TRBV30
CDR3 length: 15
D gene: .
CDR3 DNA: TGTGCCTGGGGGGCCGGGAACACCTATAATTCACCCCTCCACTTT
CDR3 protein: CAWGAGNTYNSPLHF

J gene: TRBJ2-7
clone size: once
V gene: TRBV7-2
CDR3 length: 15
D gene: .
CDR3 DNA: TGTGCCAGCAGCCTTAGCCCCATCTCGACCTACGAGCAGTACTTC
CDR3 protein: CASSLSPISTYEQYF

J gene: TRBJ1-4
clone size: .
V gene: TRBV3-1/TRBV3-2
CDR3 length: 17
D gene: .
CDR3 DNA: TGTGCCAGCAGACAGAGATACAGGGAGGGCTATAATGAAAAACTGTTTTTT
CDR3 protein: CASRQRYREGYNEKLFF